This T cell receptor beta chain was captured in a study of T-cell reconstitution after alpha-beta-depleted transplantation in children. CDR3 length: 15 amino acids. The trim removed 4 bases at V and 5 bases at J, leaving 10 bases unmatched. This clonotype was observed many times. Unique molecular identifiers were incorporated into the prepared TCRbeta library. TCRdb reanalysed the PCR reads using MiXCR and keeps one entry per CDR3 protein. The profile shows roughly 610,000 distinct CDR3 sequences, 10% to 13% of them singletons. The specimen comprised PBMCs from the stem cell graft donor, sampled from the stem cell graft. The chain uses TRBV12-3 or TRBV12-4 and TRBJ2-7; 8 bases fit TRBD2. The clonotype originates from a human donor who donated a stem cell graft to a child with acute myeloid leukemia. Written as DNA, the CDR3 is TGTGCCAGCAGTTCACAGGGACTAGTTCTGAACGAGCAGTACTTC. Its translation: CASSSQGLVLNEQYF.